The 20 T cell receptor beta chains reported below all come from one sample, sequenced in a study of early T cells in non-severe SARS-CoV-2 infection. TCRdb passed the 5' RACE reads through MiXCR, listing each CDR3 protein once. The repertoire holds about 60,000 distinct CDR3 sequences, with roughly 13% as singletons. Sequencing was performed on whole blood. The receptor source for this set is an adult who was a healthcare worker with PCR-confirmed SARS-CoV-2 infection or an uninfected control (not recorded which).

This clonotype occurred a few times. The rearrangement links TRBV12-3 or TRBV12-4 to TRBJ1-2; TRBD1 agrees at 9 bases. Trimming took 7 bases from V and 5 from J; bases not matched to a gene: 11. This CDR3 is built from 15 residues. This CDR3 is CASNKQGQGLYGYTF. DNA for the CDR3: TGTGCCAGCAACAAACAGGGACAGGGACTATATGGCTACACCTTC.

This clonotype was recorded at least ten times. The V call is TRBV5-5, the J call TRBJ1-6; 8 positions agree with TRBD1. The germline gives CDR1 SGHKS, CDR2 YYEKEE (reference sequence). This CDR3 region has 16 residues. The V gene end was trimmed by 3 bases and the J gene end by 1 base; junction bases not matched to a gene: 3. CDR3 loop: CASSSQGASYNSPLHF. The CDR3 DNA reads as TGTGCCAGCAGCTCGCAGGGGGCATCCTATAATTCACCCCTCCACTTT.

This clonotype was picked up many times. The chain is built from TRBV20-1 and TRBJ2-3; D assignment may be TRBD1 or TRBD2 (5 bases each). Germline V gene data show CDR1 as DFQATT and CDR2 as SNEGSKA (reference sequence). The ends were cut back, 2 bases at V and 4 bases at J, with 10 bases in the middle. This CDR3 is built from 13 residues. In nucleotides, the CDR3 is TGCAGTGCTAGACGGGGCCGTGCAGATACGCAGTATTTT. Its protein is CSARRGRADTQYF.

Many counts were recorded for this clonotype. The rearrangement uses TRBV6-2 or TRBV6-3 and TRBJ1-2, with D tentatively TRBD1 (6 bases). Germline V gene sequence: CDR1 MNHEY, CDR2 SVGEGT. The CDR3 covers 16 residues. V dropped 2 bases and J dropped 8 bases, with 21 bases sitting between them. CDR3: CASSYGVTGAGDGYTF. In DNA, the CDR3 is TGTGCCAGCAGTTACGGCGTTACGGGGGCAGGGGACGGCTACACCTTC.

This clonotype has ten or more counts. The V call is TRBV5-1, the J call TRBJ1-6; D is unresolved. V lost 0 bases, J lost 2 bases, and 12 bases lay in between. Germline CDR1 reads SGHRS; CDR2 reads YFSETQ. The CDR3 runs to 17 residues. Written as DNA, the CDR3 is TGCGCCAGCAGCTTGGATCCCAGAGGTGCCTATAATTCACCCCTCCACTTT. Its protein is CASSLDPRGAYNSPLHF.

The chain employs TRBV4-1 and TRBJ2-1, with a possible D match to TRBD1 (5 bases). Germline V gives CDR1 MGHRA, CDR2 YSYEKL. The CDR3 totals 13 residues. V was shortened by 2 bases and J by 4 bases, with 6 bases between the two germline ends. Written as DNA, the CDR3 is TGCGCCAGCAGCCAACGACAGTACAATGAGCAGTTCTTC. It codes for CASSQRQYNEQFF.

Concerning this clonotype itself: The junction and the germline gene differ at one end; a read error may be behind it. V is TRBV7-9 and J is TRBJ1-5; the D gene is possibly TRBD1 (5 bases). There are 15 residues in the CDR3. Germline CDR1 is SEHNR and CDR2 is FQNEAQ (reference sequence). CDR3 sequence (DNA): TGTGTCAGCAGCTCGGATCCCGGGGGTAGTCAGCCCCAGCATTTT. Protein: CVSSSDPGGSQPQHF.

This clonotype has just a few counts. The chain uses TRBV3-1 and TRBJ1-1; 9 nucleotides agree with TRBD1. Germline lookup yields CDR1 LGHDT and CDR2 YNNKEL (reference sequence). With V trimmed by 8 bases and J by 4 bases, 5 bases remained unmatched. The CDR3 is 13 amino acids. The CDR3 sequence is CASRLTGGTEAFF. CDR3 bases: TGTGCCAGCCGTTTGACAGGGGGCACTGAAGCTTTCTTT.

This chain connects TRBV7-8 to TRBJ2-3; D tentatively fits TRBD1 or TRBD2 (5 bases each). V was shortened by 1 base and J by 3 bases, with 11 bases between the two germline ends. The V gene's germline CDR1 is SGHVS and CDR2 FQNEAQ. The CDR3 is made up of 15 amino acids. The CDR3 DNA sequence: TGTGCCAGCAGCTTAGTGTGGGGCGGGACAGATACGCAGTATTTT. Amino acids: CASSLVWGGTDTQYF. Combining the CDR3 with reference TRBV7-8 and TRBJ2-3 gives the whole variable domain GAGVSQSPRYKVAKRGQDVALRCDPISGHVSLFWYQQALGQGPEFLTYFQNEAQLDKSGLPSDRFFAERPEGSVSTLKIQRTQQEDSAVYLCASSLVWGGTDTQYFGPGTRLTVL.

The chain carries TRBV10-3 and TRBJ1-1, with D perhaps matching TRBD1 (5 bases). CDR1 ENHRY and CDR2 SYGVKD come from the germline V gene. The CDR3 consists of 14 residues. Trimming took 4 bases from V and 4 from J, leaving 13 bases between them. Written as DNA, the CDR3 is TGTGCCATCAGTGGAGGCAGGGTCGGCACTGAAGCTTTCTTT. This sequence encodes CAISGGRVGTEAFF.

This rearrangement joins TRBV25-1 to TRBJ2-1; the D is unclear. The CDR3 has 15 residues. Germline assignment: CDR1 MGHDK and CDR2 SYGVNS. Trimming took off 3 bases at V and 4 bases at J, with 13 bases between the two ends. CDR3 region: CASSEIGGTYNEQFF. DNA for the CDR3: TGTGCCAGCAGTGAGATAGGCGGTACTTACAATGAGCAGTTCTTC.

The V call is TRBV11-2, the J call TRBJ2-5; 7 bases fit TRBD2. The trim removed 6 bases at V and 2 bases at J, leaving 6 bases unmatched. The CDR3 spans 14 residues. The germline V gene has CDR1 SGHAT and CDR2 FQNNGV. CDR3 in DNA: TGTGCCAGCAGTTATACGGGGGGACAAGAGACCCAGTACTTC. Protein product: CASSYTGGQETQYF.

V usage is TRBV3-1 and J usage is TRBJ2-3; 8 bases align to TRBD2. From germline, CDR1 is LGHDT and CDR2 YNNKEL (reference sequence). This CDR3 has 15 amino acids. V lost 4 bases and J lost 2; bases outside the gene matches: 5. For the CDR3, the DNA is TGTGCCAGCAGCCTGTTAGCGGGGTACACAGATACGCAGTATTTT. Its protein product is CASSLLAGYTDTQYF.

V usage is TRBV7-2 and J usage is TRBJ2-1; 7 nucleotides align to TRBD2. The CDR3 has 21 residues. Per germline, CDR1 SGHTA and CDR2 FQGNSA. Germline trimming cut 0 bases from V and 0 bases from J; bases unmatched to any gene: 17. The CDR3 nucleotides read TGTGCCAGCAGCTTAGCTCTCAGCCTAGCGGCCCATCCGAGCTCCTACAATGAGCAGTTCTTC. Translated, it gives CASSLALSLAAHPSSYNEQFF.

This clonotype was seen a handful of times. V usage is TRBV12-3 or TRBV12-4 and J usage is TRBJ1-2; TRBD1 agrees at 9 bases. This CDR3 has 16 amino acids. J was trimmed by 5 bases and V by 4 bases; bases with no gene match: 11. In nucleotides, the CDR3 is TGTGCCAGCAGTTCAACGGGGGACAGGGCCGGGTATGGCTACACCTTC. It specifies CASSSTGDRAGYGYTF.

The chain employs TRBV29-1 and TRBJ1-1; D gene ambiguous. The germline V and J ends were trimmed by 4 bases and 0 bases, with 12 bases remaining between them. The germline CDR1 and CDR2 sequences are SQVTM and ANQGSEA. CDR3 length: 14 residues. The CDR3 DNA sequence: TGCAGCGTTGGGTTGGCAGCGGTGAACACTGAAGCTTTCTTT. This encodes CSVGLAAVNTEAFF.

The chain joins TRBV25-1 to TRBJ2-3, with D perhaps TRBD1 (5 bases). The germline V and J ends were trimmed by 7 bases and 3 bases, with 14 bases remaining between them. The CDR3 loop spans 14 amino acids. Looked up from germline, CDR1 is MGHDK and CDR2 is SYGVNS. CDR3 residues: CASTGTGRTDTQYF. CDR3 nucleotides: TGTGCCAGCACGGGTACAGGCAGAACAGATACGCAGTATTTT.

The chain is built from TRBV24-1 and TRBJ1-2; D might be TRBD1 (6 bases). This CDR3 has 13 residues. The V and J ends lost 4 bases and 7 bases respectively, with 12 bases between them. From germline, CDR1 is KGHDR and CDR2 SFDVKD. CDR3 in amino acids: CATSEYSGVGYTF. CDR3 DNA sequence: TGTGCCACCAGTGAATACTCAGGGGTTGGCTACACCTTC.

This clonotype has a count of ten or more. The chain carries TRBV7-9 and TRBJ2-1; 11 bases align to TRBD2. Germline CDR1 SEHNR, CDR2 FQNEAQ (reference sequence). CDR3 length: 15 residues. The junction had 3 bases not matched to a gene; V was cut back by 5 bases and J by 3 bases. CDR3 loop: CASSEGTSGYNEQFF. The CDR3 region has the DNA TGTGCCAGCAGCGAGGGGACTAGCGGCTACAATGAGCAGTTCTTC. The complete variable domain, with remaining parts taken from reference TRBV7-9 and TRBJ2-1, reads DTGVSQNPRHKITKRGQNVTFRCDPISEHNRLYWYRQTLGQGPEFLTYFQNEAQLEKSRLLSDRFSAERPKGSFSTLEIQRTEQGDSAMYLCASSEGTSGYNEQFFGPGTRLTVL.

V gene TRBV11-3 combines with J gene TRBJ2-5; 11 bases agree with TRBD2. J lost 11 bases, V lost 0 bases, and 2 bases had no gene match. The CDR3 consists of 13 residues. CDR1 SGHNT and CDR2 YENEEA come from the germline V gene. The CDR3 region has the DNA TGTGCCAGCAGCTTAGAAGGGACTAGCGGTCAGTACTTC. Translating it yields CASSLEGTSGQYF.